The clone carrying this TCR beta chain was observed many times. Its antigen is undetermined. The library targeted TCRbeta and was prepared with unique molecular identifiers. In TCRdb, the PCR reads were re-called with MiXCR into one record per CDR3 protein. The sample holds almost 500,000 distinct CDR3 sequences, about 10% seen once. The entry originates in a study of T-cell reconstitution after alpha-beta-depleted transplantation in children. Study-level results: Among T cells one year after transplant, newly produced cells accounted for most counts and diversity. Surviving recipient T cells and thymic progenitors produced the high day-60 TCRbeta diversity seen in some patients. Several hundred rapidly expanded clones from non-depleted graft cells reportedly supplied alpha-beta T cells about two months post-transplant.

The CDR3 is 12 amino acids. The V end lost 0 bases, the J end lost 13 bases, and 11 bases lay between the germline ends. The gene calls are TRBV12-3 or TRBV12-4 and TRBJ2-3, with D hard to call. Sequencing used PBMCs, obtained before TCRalphabeta/CD19-depleted stem cell transplant. This sequence originates from a child aged 2-15 years with inherited bone marrow failure, due to receive a stem cell transplant. DNA of the CDR3: TGTGCCAGCAGTTTAGCGAGCGTCATTAAGTATTTT. Translating it yields CASSLASVIKYF.